What follows is one T cell receptor beta chain and its context. This record belongs to a study of blood T cell repertoires in COVID-19. This CDR3 comprises 13 residues. Trimming left V 5 bases short and J 5 bases short, with 13 bases between. Original methodology: Nucleated cell counts were estimated from reference gene primer amplification. Repertoires were generated with immunoSEQ multiplex PCR, while TCRdb's copy carries only in-frame clones and drops some. V, J and clone size were drawn from that table, and D and trimming were deduced from the DNA. The sample lists 150,000 to 190,000 clones; over 70% were seen once.

Material for sequencing was peripheral blood. The V and J genes are TRBV12-3 or TRBV12-4 and TRBJ2-7; D may be TRBD1 (5 bases). This TCR came from a man aged 55-75 years with acute or convalescent COVID-19. This chain's CDR3 is CASSPRTLNEQYF. The CDR3 DNA follows: TGTGCCAGCAGTCCCCGGACACTGAACGAGCAGTACTTC.